A selection of T cell receptor beta chains follows, all from one sample in a study of cytomegalovirus exposure and HLA in healthy donors. Data came from immunoSEQ multiplex PCR; TCRdb stores just in-frame clones and leaves some out. The data hold about 120,000 clones, with roughly 83% observed a single time. Sequencing input: PBMCs. Every receptor here comes from a man in his late teens or twenties in good health and CMV-seropositive. Each CDR3 is given with its conserved first and last residue. Fields, in order: V gene, clone size, J gene, CDR3 protein. A row's size may be missing; if present it is once, few, many or a size class.

TRBV19	-	TRBJ1-6	CASSIGDRGYSPLHF
TRBV7-3	few	TRBJ1-2	CASSPGQGNGYTF
TRBV4-1	-	-	CASSPYQGVSYEQYF
TRBV5-6	-	TRBJ1-2	CASSLGGGQGLYGYTF
TRBV5-4	-	TRBJ2-3	CASSPIETSGAPTDTQYF
TRBV6-6	-	TRBJ1-2	CASTAAQGAGGYTF
TRBV5-1	-	TRBJ2-7	CASSLSSGAYEQYF
TRBV18	-	TRBJ2-7	CASSPWDRSTQYF
TRBV7-8	-	TRBJ2-7	CASSPIGGHEQYF
TRBV7-9	-	TRBJ1-1	CASSFQGWSEAFF
TRBV7-6	-	TRBJ2-3	CASSPKDSSSAPTDTQYF
TRBV15	-	TRBJ2-7	CATSRVTGYYEQYF
TRBV19	-	TRBJ2-3	CASSRLSTDTQYF
TRBV7-9	once	TRBJ1-4	CASSHERGFGEKLFF
TRBV14	-	TRBJ2-5	CASSQLALGGTQYF
TRBV4-1	-	TRBJ1-4	CASSQEEGRDEKLFF
TRBV6-1	few	TRBJ2-3	CASSEAPGEGTDTQYF
TRBV6-1	-	TRBJ1-5	CASSGRGPFPSASPQHF
TRBV5-4	-	TRBJ1-2	CASSLQGQGFGYTF
TRBV6-4	-	TRBJ2-1	CASSDSILAYNEQFF
TRBV30	-	TRBJ1-6	CAWRGGYGSPLHF
TRBV27	-	TRBJ1-5	CASSLLGGTGYQPQHF
TRBV29-1	-	TRBJ1-2	CSVCCTGLYGYTF
TRBV7-2	-	TRBJ1-1	CASSFYSYGRDTEAFF
TRBV21-1	-	TRBJ1-4	CASRRQGMTNEKLFF
TRBV7-6	-	TRBJ1-1	CASSIEISLGTEAFF
TRBV18	-	TRBJ1-1	CASSPRQGQNTEAFF
TRBV19	-	TRBJ2-1	CASRMGGSYNEQFF
TRBV4-1	-	TRBJ2-3	CASSQPLAGGTDTQYF
TRBV7-9	-	TRBJ2-3	CASSSVDTQYF
TRBV19	-	TRBJ2-7	CASSIQDSSYEQYF
TRBV29-1	-	TRBJ1-2	CSVETGGGYGYTF
TRBV29-1	-	TRBJ2-2	CSATGLSGGELFF
TRBV6-4	-	TRBJ2-5	CASSETGEETQYF
TRBV11-3	-	TRBJ2-2	CASSSTGVAGELFF
TRBV20-1	-	TRBJ2-5	CSAGAGETQYF
TRBV19	-	TRBJ2-1	CASSIMNTHNEQFF
TRBV29-1	-	TRBJ1-2	CSVTGFSYGYTF
TRBV18	-	TRBJ1-2	CASSPSDRAPYGYTF
TRBV29-1	once	TRBJ1-5	CIHHPAVGTGLQPQHF
TRBV6-1	-	TRBJ1-1	CASRSREGTEAFF
TRBV2	-	TRBJ2-5	CASRDTQETQYF
TRBV9	once	TRBJ2-5	CASSPRGQGAYETQYF
TRBV7-3	-	TRBJ2-1	CASSVFVGRDNEQFF
TRBV7-9	once	TRBJ2-2	CASSSGGHEGGELFF
TRBV2	-	TRBJ1-1	CASSPRLLVEAFF
TRBV5-1	once	TRBJ1-1	CASSYSWEGRGTEAFF
TRBV2	-	TRBJ1-4	CASLGQGAEKLFF
TRBV4-2	few	TRBJ1-2	CASSQGVPNYGYTF
TRBV15	-	TRBJ2-5	CATSGGSRGIETQYF